The next 20 T cell receptor beta chains were all read from a single sample in a study of T cells in Graves' hyperthyroidism and ophthalmopathy. RNA transcripts gave rise to amplified TCR beta CDR3 regions. An initial round of RT-PCR targeting the TCR CDR3 relied on the HTBI primer set. Each CDR3 protein gets one entry after TCRdb re-called the multiplex PCR reads with MiXCR. The sample includes roughly 330,000 distinct CDR3 sequences, 15% to 20% of them seen just once. The sequenced sample consisted of blood. These receptors all stem from a man aged 30-40 years with Graves' hyperthyroidism.

This clonotype appeared many times. The chain employs TRBV2 and TRBJ2-7; D may correspond to TRBD1 or TRBD2 (5 bases each). The CDR3 contains 14 residues. Germline assignment: CDR1 SNHLY and CDR2 FYNNEI. Trimming removed 6 bases at V and 0 bases at J, with 12 bases between. The CDR3 bases are TGTGCCAGCAGCCTCGGGACCTACTCCTACGAGCAGTACTTC. Its protein is CASSLGTYSYEQYF.

A few counts support this clonotype. The rearrangement uses TRBV29-1 and TRBJ2-1; no clear D. This CDR3 has 15 amino acids. Between the trimmed V and J ends, which lost 0 bases and 8 bases, there was a span of 17 bases. Per germline, CDR1 SQVTM and CDR2 ANQGSEA. The CDR3 region has the DNA TGCAGCGTTGAAGACTCATTAGGGCCTACCGATGAGCAGTTCTTC. The encoded protein is CSVEDSLGPTDEQFF.

The sample holds many counts of this clonotype. The J gene is TRBJ2-1, the V gene TRBV10-3; D remains unclear. The CDR3 contains 15 residues. Per germline, CDR1 ENHRY and CDR2 SYGVKD. Trimming took 4 bases from V and 0 from J, leaving 10 bases between them. The CDR3 here is CAISALQSSYNEQFF. CDR3 sequence (DNA): TGTGCCATCAGTGCGCTACAAAGCTCCTACAATGAGCAGTTCTTC.

This chain uses TRBV28 with TRBJ1-6; D possibly corresponds to TRBD1 (5 bases). V lost 8 bases, J lost 9 bases, and 17 bases lay in between. Germline assignment: CDR1 MDHEN and CDR2 SYDVKM. The CDR3 runs 14 residues. CDR3 residues: CASGPTGGSSPLHF. For the CDR3, the DNA is TGTGCCAGCGGCCCTACTGGGGGGAGTTCACCCCTCCACTTT.

A word on this clonotype: A read error is possible here, since a much larger clone lies one base away. The conserved phenylalanine or tryptophan is not found at the CDR3 terminus, so this likely reflects a read error. The chain couples TRBV20-1 to TRBJ2-7; 14 bases fit TRBD2. The germline CDR1 and CDR2 sequences are DFQATT and SNEGSKA (reference sequence). J was trimmed by 5 bases and V by 0 bases; bases with no gene match: 9. The CDR3 extends over 17 amino acids. This chain's CDR3 is CSARDQTSGRAVHEQYI. The CDR3 DNA is TGCAGTGCTAGAGATCAGACTAGCGGGAGGGCCGTGCACGAGCAGTACATC.

This clonotype was recorded many times. V usage is TRBV27 and J usage is TRBJ2-3; TRBD1 agrees at 7 bases. Germline V CDR1 and CDR2: MNHEY, SMNVEV (reference sequence). The V gene end was trimmed by 7 bases and the J gene end by 3 bases; junction bases not matched to a gene: 10. This CDR3 has 15 residues. The DNA of the CDR3 is TGTGCCAGCAATAACGGACAGGTGGGAACAGATACGCAGTATTTT. It yields the protein CASNNGQVGTDTQYF.

This clonotype has ten or more counts. The chain uses TRBV6-1 and TRBJ1-1; 11 bases match TRBD1. Unmatched junction bases numbered 5, after V lost 6 bases and J lost 5 bases. Germline CDR1 reads MNHNS; CDR2 reads SASEGT. CDR3 length: 14 amino acids. In nucleotides, the CDR3 is TGTGCCAGCAGCCCCGGGACAGGGGGTACTGAAGCTTTCTTT. Its translation is CASSPGTGGTEAFF.

The V call is TRBV20-1, the J call TRBJ2-7, with 7 bases matching TRBD2. The CDR3 is 13 amino acids. The V segment lost 8 bases and the J segment 2 bases; nucleotides outside the gene matches: 9. From germline, CDR1 is DFQATT and CDR2 SNEGSKA (reference sequence). CDR3 nucleotide sequence: TGCAGTCCGGGCCCGGGGGGAACCTACGAGCAGTACTTC. This codes for CSPGPGGTYEQYF.

This clonotype was detected a few times. The J gene is TRBJ2-2, the V gene TRBV7-9; TRBD1 is a possible D gene (6 bases). This CDR3 has 19 residues. Trimming took off 1 base at V and 3 bases at J, with 21 bases between the two ends. CDR1 and CDR2 from the germline V gene are SEHNR and FQNEAQ (reference sequence). The CDR3 DNA reads as TGTGCCAGCAGCTTAGGTAACAGGGAGAGCGGATTCTACACCGGGGAGCTGTTTTTT. Residues: CASSLGNRESGFYTGELFF.

This clonotype was picked up a small number of times. The chain couples TRBV6-1 to TRBJ1-2; 7 positions agree with TRBD1. Germline values: CDR1 MNHNS, CDR2 SASEGT. V shed 6 bases, J shed 3 bases, and the junction held 4 bases outside the gene matches. The CDR3 contains 13 residues. The CDR3 DNA reads TGTGCCAGCAGCGACAGGGTCTACTATGGCTACACCTTC. This translates into CASSDRVYYGYTF.

The chain combines TRBV19 with TRBJ1-2; 9 bases fit TRBD1. Looked up from germline, CDR1 is LNHDA and CDR2 is SQIVND (reference sequence). The length of the CDR3 is 14 residues. Trimming at V came to 4 bases and at J to 7 bases, leaving 7 bases not matched to a gene. The CDR3 reads CASSTDRGVFGYTF. CDR3 bases: TGTGCCAGTAGTACGGACAGGGGAGTTTTTGGCTACACCTTC.

This clonotype was counted between two and nine times. Given a much more abundant clone one base away, this may be a read error. The genes are TRBV2 and TRBJ1-6; the D is unclear. CDR3 size: 12 residues. Trimming shortened V by 6 bases and J by 10 bases, and 10 bases separated the two germline ends. CDR1 and CDR2 from the germline V gene are SNHLY and FYNNEI. The DNA for the CDR3 is TGTGCCAGCAGCGCAGAACGGTCACCCCTCCACTTT. This gives the protein CASSAERSPLHF. Based on the CDR3 plus reference TRBV2 and TRBJ1-6, the full variable domain is EPEVTQTPSHQVTQMGQEVILRCVPISNHLYFYWYRQILGQKVEFLVSFYNNEISEKSEIFDDQFSVERPDGSNFTLKIRSTKLEDSAMYFCASSAERSPLHFGNGTRLTVT.

This clonotype came up many times. The chain carries TRBV7-9 and TRBJ2-7; D is unclear. Germline CDR1 is SEHNR and CDR2 is FQNEAQ (reference sequence). The CDR3 sequence is 16 residues long. Trimming removed 5 bases at V and 0 bases at J, with 17 bases between. The CDR3: CASSPRASVVSYEQYF. DNA of the CDR3: TGTGCCAGCAGCCCGCGCGCGTCAGTCGTCTCCTACGAGCAGTACTTC.

This clonotype was seen at least ten times. The chain is built from TRBV5-1 and TRBJ2-6; D gene unclear. The germline V gene has CDR1 SGHRS and CDR2 YFSETQ. V was trimmed by 0 bases and J by 4 bases, leaving 11 bases between them. CDR3 length: 16 residues. The DNA of the CDR3 is TGCGCCAGCAGCTTGGTTAAGGGCTCCGGGGCCAACGTCCTGACTTTC. It specifies CASSLVKGSGANVLTF.

This clonotype was seen more than once but under ten times. The genes are TRBV4-2 and TRBJ2-3, with 15 nucleotides matching TRBD2. Per germline, CDR1 LGHNA and CDR2 YNFKEQ. The length of the CDR3 is 17 residues. Germline trimming cut 4 bases from V and 5 bases from J; bases unmatched to any gene: 7. As DNA, the CDR3 is TGTGCCAGCAGCCGTGACCCGGGACTAGCGGGAGGAGATACGCAGTATTTT. Translation gives CASSRDPGLAGGDTQYF.

This clonotype was detected only a few times. The V and J genes are TRBV6-4 and TRBJ2-3; D is uncertain. V lost 3 bases and J lost 2, with 9 bases in between. Germline lookup yields CDR1 MRHNA and CDR2 SNTAGT. The CDR3 is 14 residues long. CDR3: CASSERGSTDTQYF. In DNA form, the CDR3 reads TGTGCCAGCAGTGAAAGAGGATCCACAGATACGCAGTATTTT.

The table lists this clonotype with many counts. V is TRBV12-3 or TRBV12-4 and J is TRBJ2-3; a possible D gene is TRBD1 (5 bases). The CDR3 loop spans 15 amino acids. Trimming left V 6 bases short and J 2 bases short, with 15 bases between. CDR3 nucleotides: TGTGCCAGCAGCCTAAGACAGCCCCACACAGATACGCAGTATTTT. Its protein is CASSLRQPHTDTQYF.

This clonotype was observed a few times. The chain employs TRBV7-2 and TRBJ2-7; D call uncertain. Trimming took off 3 bases at V and 5 bases at J, with 8 bases between the two ends. CDR1 SGHTA and CDR2 FQGNSA come from the germline V gene. The CDR3 sequence is 12 residues long. The CDR3 here is CASSLFLDEQYF. The CDR3 coding sequence is TGTGCCAGCAGCTTGTTCTTGGACGAGCAGTACTTC.

This clonotype was seen at least ten times. The chain carries TRBV6-5 and TRBJ2-7, with TRBD2 as a possible D gene (5 bases). The length of the CDR3 is 15 residues. Trimming stripped 0 bases from V and 3 bases from J, with 12 bases between. Germline loops: CDR1 MNHEY, CDR2 SVGAGI. The CDR3 sequence is CASSYSTSGDYEQYF. The CDR3 nucleotides read TGTGCCAGCAGTTACTCGACCAGCGGAGACTACGAGCAGTACTTC.

The chain links TRBV19 to TRBJ2-5, with D possibly being TRBD2 (7 bases). Germline V lookup: CDR1 LNHDA, CDR2 SQIVND (reference sequence). This CDR3 contains 13 residues. The ends were cut back, 8 bases at V and 3 bases at J, with 13 bases in the middle. The DNA of the CDR3 is TGTGCCAGTCGGCGGGGGCAGGAAGAGACCCAGTACTTC. Amino acids: CASRRGQEETQYF.